This TCR beta chain derives from a study of T cell responses to AZD1222 COVID-19 vaccine (TCRdb year 2021). About the full investigation: A total of approximately 250 trial participants underwent TCR sequencing, of whom nearly 210 had received two doses of AZD1222 and around 25 had received two doses of the MenACWY control vaccine. Enrollment into the trials was organized by age into subgroups of 18-55, 56-69 and 70-plus years, and those subgroups contained roughly 150, 30 and 60 TCR-sequenced participants, respectively.

Concerning this clone: Its cognate antigen has yet to be identified. No much larger clone is present one base from it, and per-base qualities are unavailable.

The CDR3 regions of human TCRbeta chains were subjected to immunosequencing. As for the authors' bioinformatics: Repertoire TCRs were matched against a reference library of SARS-CoV-2-specific TCRs generated with the MIRA antigen-specificity platform. Breadth was defined as the fraction of unique TCRs that were SARS-CoV-2-associated, and depth was defined as the fraction of total T cells that were SARS-CoV-2-associated. Using the MIRA data, each spike-specific TCR was assigned both to the spike region to which the TCR was reactive and to a CD4 or CD8 class. Log10-transformed breadth and depth values were compared by one-way ANOVA with Sidak's multiple comparisons tests. TCRdb provides this immuneACCESS table in a form limited to in-frame rearrangements. Some clones are lacking; in checked studies, under half of them reflect an unresolved V gene, and why the rest are absent is not known. V and J calls and clone size are as listed in that table; D and trimming were resolved from the DNA. This sample is represented by fewer than 200,000 clones; around nine tenths of them were singletons. The leading ten clones occupy roughly 11% of the sample.

The sample's time point label, in plain terms: about 28 days (+/-7) after the second vaccine dose. Because spike-specific TCR depth and breadth did not differ between the two schedules, AZD1222 recipients who got a second dose at roughly 4 weeks were pooled with those who got a second dose at roughly 12 weeks. Vaccinee samples were obtained from the UK trials COV001 and COV002, which included a single-blind randomized controlled phase 2/3 trial of AZD1222 (ChAdOx1 nCoV-19) in healthy adults. For TCRbeta chain sequencing, PBMC samples from trial participants were taken at day 0 and at day 28 after the second dose. Here is what the overall study found, with its caveats: Spike-specific TCR breadth and depth rose significantly after two AZD1222 doses compared with day 0 and with MenACWY recipients. The vaccine-associated CD4 TCRs covered the entire spike protein, and the dominant responses fell in regions 160-218 and 743-854. Reportedly, almost half of the unique spike-specific TCRs recognized epitopes lying outside the regions that are mutated in the B.1.351 and B.1.1.7 variants. Participants were mostly white British, with more females than males. The authors suggested clonal diversity may have been underestimated. In the small 56-69-year group, the increase in depth fell short of significance, most likely because of low power. Because no day 14 peak-response samples were available, repertoires were characterized only after the peak T cell response. Conclusions about previously exposed vaccinees are limited because only six or seven AZD1222 recipients were SARS-CoV-2 seropositive at baseline.

Including cysteine and phenylalanine, the CDR3 has 16 amino acids. The CDR3 DNA has 48 bases and is translated from base 1. This sample comprised peripheral blood, obtained 28 days after the second AZD1222 dose. The receptor was derived from an adult who received the AZD1222 COVID-19 vaccine. The chain was built from TRBV1 and TRBJ2-1; TRBD2, as called in the table, went unchecked against the DNA. TRBV1 is deemed a pseudogene. At the DNA level, the sequence is TGCACCAGCAGCCAAGAGCGGCGGGGGGGCCGCGATGAGCAGTTCTTC. It specifies CTSSQERRGGRDEQFF.